A single T cell receptor (beta chain) is shown here with its context. There is no known antigen for this receptor. Base qualities are not provided; no much larger clone lies one nucleotide away. The CDR3 starts with the cysteine, ends with the phenylalanine, and has 14 residues. Only the CDR3 DNA stays, 42 bases, in frame from base 1. A distance of 12 bases separates the germline ends of V and J, which lose 2 bases and 4 bases respectively. The germline V gene (reference sequence) yields SGHNT for CDR1 and YYREEE for CDR2. This sample stems from a study of T cell responses to AZD1222 COVID-19 vaccine (dated by TCRdb to the early 2020s). With regard to the full study: A total of roughly 240 trial participants underwent TCR sequencing, of whom 207 received two doses of AZD1222 and about 25 received two doses of the MenACWY control vaccine. Trial participants were enrolled by age into subgroups of 18-55, 56-69 and 70-plus years, and around 140, 26 and 57 TCR-sequenced participants, respectively, were included in these subgroups. What the authors observed across the whole study: Reportedly, close to half of the unique spike-specific TCRs recognized epitopes lying outside the regions that are mutated in the B.1.351 and B.1.1.7 variants. The whole spike protein was spanned by vaccine-associated CD4 TCRs, and dominant responses were seen in regions 160-218 and 743-854. In the small 56-69-year group, the increase in depth fell short of significance, most likely because of low power. Conclusions about previously exposed vaccinees were limited because only a handful of AZD1222 recipients were SARS-CoV-2 seropositive at baseline. Participants were mostly white British, with more females than males. The authors suggested clonal diversity may have been underestimated. After two AZD1222 doses, spike-specific TCR breadth and depth were significantly higher than at day 0 and than in MenACWY recipients. Because no samples from the day 14 peak response were available, repertoires could be characterized only after the peak T cell response.

The CDR3 regions of human TCRbeta chains were analyzed by immunosequencing. Processing in the source paper ran as follows. TCRs in the repertoires were matched against a reference library of SARS-CoV-2-specific TCRs that had been generated with the MIRA antigen-specificity platform. Breadth meant the fraction of unique TCRs that were SARS-CoV-2-associated, whereas depth meant the fraction of total T cells that were SARS-CoV-2-associated. Each spike-specific TCR was assigned to its reactive spike region and to a CD4 or CD8 class using the MIRA data. Log10-transformed breadth and depth values were compared by one-way ANOVA with Sidak's multiple comparisons tests. TCRdb mirrors the immuneACCESS table, restricted to in-frame sequences. Some clones are absent from its copies; in checked studies, under half trace to an unresolved V gene, and the reason for the others is unknown. That table furnishes V, J and clone size, whereas the DNA furnished D and trimming. The sample table holds 150,000 or so clones, of which around 92% were seen once. The ten largest make up roughly 1.4% of the sample.

The sample's time point, from its label and the paper: about 28 days (+/-7) after the second vaccine dose. Because spike-specific TCR depth and breadth did not differ between the two schedules, AZD1222 recipients who got a second dose at roughly 4 weeks were pooled with those who got a second dose at roughly 12 weeks. Vaccinee samples came from UK trials COV001 and COV002, including a single-blind randomized controlled phase 2/3 trial of AZD1222 (ChAdOx1 nCoV-19) in healthy adults. Trial participant PBMC samples were collected at day 0 and day 28 after the second dose for TCRbeta chain sequencing.

The receptor's source is an adult who received the AZD1222 COVID-19 vaccine. The chain is made from TRBV5-4 and TRBJ1-1; the D gene remains uncertain. The source material was peripheral blood, sampled 28 days after the second AZD1222 dose. The CDR3 corresponds to CASSLAGLSTEAFF. The DNA sequence reads TGTGCCAGCAGCTTAGCAGGACTGAGCACTGAAGCTTTCTTT. The CDR3 plus the reference TRBV5-4 and TRBJ1-1 genes for the other parts give the full variable domain: ETGVTQSPTHLIKTRGQQVTLRCSSQSGHNTVSWYQQALGQGPQFIFQYYREEENGRGNFPPRFSGLQFPNYSSELNVNALELDDSALYLCASSLAGLSTEAFFGQGTRLTVV.